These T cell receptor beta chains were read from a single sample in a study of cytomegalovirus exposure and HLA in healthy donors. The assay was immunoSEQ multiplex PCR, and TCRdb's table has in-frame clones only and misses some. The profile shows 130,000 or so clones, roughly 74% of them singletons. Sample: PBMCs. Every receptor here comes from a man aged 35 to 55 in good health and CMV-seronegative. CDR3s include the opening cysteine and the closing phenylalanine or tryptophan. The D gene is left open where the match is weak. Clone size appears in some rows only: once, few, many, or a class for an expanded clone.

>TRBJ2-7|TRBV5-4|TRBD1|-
TGTGCCAGCAGCCAGACAGGGACCTACGAGCAGTACTTC
CASSQTGTYEQYF
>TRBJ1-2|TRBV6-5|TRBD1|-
TGTGCCAGCAGTCAGGGGGCGGACTATGGCTACACCTTC
CASSQGADYGYTF
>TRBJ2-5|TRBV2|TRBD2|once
TGTGCCAGCAGTGGGGTATCGGGGGGACAAGAGACCCAGTACTTC
CASSGVSGGQETQYF
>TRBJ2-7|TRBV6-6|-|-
TGTGCCAGCAGTTACTTGACTTCCTACGAGCAGTACTTC
CASSYLTSYEQYF
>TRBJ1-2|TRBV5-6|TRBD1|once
TGTGCCAGCAGCTTGAAGGTCAGGGGGATTTCTGGCTACACCTTC
CASSLKVRGISGYTF
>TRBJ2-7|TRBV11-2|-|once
TGTGCCAGCACACCCTGGGGGCGAGAGCAGTACTTC
CASTPWGREQYF
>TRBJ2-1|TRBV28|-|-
TGTGCCAGCAGTTTAGGGGGGGGGCCTTACAATGAGCAGTTCTTC
CASSLGGGPYNEQFF
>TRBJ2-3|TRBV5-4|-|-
TGTGCCAGCAGCTTGGACACCCTTAGCACAGATACGCAGTATTTT
CASSLDTLSTDTQYF
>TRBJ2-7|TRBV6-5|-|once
TGTGCCAGCAGTTGCCGACAATGCTACGAGCAGTACTTC
CASSCRQCYEQYF
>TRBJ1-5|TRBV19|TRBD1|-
TGTGCCAGGACCGGGACAGGAGTCCTAAGCAATCAGCCCCAGCATTTT
CARTGTGVLSNQPQHF
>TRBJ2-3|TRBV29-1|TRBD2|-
TGCAGCGTTGTGGCTAGCGGGGGGGCCTGGGATACGCAGTATTTT
CSVVASGGAWDTQYF
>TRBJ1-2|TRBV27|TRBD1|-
TGTGCCAGCAGCCCCGGGACAGGGTCCTATGGCTACACCTTC
CASSPGTGSYGYTF
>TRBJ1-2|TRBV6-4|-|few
TGTGCCAGCAGTGACGGTCCCGGGGACTCCCCGCGAGGCTACACCTTC
CASSDGPGDSPRGYTF
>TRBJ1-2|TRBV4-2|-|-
TGTGCCAGCAGCCAAGATCCGCCGGGGTTGATTAACTATGGCTACACCTTC
CASSQDPPGLINYGYTF
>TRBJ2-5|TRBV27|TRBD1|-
TGTGCCAGCAGTTACCGGACAGGGACGGAGACCCAGTACTTC
CASSYRTGTETQYF
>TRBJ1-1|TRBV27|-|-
TGTGCCAGCAGCCCTGCGGGGAACACTGAAGCTTTCTTT
CASSPAGNTEAFF
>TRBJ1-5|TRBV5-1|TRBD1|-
TGCGCCAGCAGCTTGGGAGGACAGGGGGAACAGCCCCAGCATTTT
CASSLGGQGEQPQHF
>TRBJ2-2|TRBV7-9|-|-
TGTGCCAGCAGCCCAACGGGACACAGCACCGGGGAGCTGTTTTTT
CASSPTGHSTGELFF
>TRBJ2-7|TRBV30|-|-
TGTGCCTCATCAGGGGAAACCTACGAGCAGTACTTC
CASSGETYEQYF
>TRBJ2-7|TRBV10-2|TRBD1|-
TGCGCCAGCAGTACTAGAGGACAGGGTAGCAACGAGCAGTACTTC
CASSTRGQGSNEQYF
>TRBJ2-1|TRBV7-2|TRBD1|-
TGTGCCAGCAGCCTAACACTTGGGACAGTCTATGAGCAGTTCTTC
CASSLTLGTVYEQFF
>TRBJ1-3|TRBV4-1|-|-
TGCGCCAGCAGCCAAGAGTCAGGGGGAAACACCATATATTTT
CASSQESGGNTIYF
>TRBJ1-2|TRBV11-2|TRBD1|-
TGTGCCAGCAGCCCAGGACAGGGCTATGGCTACACCTTC
CASSPGQGYGYTF
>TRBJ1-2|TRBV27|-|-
TGTGCCAGCAGTTCCCTACAGGGATACTATGGCTACACCTTC
CASSSLQGYYGYTF
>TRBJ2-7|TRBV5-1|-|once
TGCGCCAGCAGCGGGGCAGGGGCTCCTTACGAGCAGTACTTC
CASSGAGAPYEQYF
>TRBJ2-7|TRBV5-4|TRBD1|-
TGTGCCAGCAGCCTGGACAGGGGAGTCTACGAGCAGTACTTC
CASSLDRGVYEQYF
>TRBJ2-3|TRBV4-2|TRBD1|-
TGTGCCAGCAGCCATGGGACAGGGGCAACATCTAGCACAGATACGCAGTATTTT
CASSHGTGATSSTDTQYF
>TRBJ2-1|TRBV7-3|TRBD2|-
TGTGCCAGCAGCTGGACTAGCGGGGGGGCCGGAAATGAGCAGTTCTTC
CASSWTSGGAGNEQFF
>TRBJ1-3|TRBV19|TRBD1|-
TGTGCCAGCCGCCAAAGTCCGACAGGGATTGGGGGAAACACCATATATTTT
CASRQSPTGIGGNTIYF
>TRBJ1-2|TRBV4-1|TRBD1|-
TGCGCCAGCAGCCAAGGGATGGACAGGGGTTCCAACTATGGCTACACCTTC
CASSQGMDRGSNYGYTF
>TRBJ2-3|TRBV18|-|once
TGTGCCAGCTCACCGGGACAAGGCACAGATACGCAGTATTTT
CASSPGQGTDTQYF
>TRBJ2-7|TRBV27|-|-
TGTGCCAGCAGCATCTCTCGAGGGCCCTACGAGCAGTACTTC
CASSISRGPYEQYF
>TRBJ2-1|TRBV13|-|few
TGTGCCAGCAGCTTAAAGCGGGAGCAGTTCTTC
CASSLKREQFF
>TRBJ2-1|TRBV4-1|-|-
TGCGCCAGCAGACCGACTACAGTCTACAATGAGCAGTTCTTC
CASRPTTVYNEQFF
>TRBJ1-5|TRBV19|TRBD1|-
TGTGCCAGTAGTATGAACCGGGACAGGGGAAGTTCCCAGCATTTT
CASSMNRDRGSSQHF